The 21 T cell receptor beta chains in this list originate from one sample, sequenced in a study of control samples from healthy donors and cancer patients. Sequencing was performed with immunoSEQ multiplex PCR; in TCRdb, only in-frame clones are kept and a portion is missing. The sample carries 120,000 or so clones, about 92% recorded once. The specimen sequenced was PBMCs. Receptors were obtained from a man in his fifties with head and neck cancer.

The chain links TRBV18 to TRBJ1-1; 8 nucleotides align to TRBD1. The CDR3 sequence is 16 residues long. Germline CDR1 reads KGHSH; CDR2 reads LQKENI. With V trimmed by 3 bases and J by 4 bases, 10 bases remained unmatched. CDR3 sequence: CASSPRAGGFGTEAFF. The CDR3 DNA is TGTGCCAGCTCACCGCGAGCAGGGGGCTTTGGCACTGAAGCTTTCTTT.

This clone was picked up one time. This chain links TRBV27 with TRBJ2-2; no clear D gene. Per the germline V gene, CDR1 is MNHEY and CDR2 is SMNVEV (reference sequence). Trimming removed 5 bases from V and 8 bases from J, with 21 bases in between. The CDR3 is made up of 16 amino acids. CDR3 region: CASSPPNGRLGGELFF. CDR3 nucleotide sequence: TGTGCCAGCAGTCCGCCCAACGGACGGCTAGGGGGGGAGCTGTTTTTT.

This chain links TRBV5-8 with TRBJ2-7; a weak D match, TRBD1 (5 bases). V was cut by 5 bases and J by 0 bases, with 15 bases left in between. This CDR3 contains 15 residues. Germline lookup yields CDR1 SGHTS and CDR2 YDEGEE. Here the CDR3 DNA reads TGTGCCAGCAGGGCCCCCAGGGCTAGCTCCTACGAGCAGTACTTC. Encoded protein: CASRAPRASSYEQYF. The whole variable domain, filled in from reference TRBV5-8 and TRBJ2-7, reads EAGVTQSPTHLIKTRGQQATLRCSPISGHTSVYWYQQALGLGLQFLLWYDEGEERNRGNFPPRFSGRQFPNYSSELNVNALELEDSALYLCASRAPRASSYEQYFGPGTRLTVT.

The rearrangement uses TRBV13 and TRBJ1-1; the D gene is possibly TRBD1 (6 bases). This CDR3 spans 15 amino acids. Deletions cut 5 bases from V and 0 bases from J, with 13 bases between. Looked up from germline, CDR1 is PRHDT and CDR2 is FYEKMQ (reference sequence). DNA of the CDR3: TGTGCCAGCAGCCCCCGGACAGCTATGAACACTGAAGCTTTCTTT. Its translation: CASSPRTAMNTEAFF.

The chain couples TRBV5-1 to TRBJ2-7; 9 bases are shared with TRBD1. The germline V gene has CDR1 SGHRS and CDR2 YFSETQ. CDR3 length equals 15 residues. Trimming took 2 bases from V and 4 from J; bases not matched to a gene: 7. CDR3 in amino acids: CASSLGQGFFYEQYF. The CDR3 DNA sequence: TGCGCCAGCAGCTTAGGACAGGGGTTTTTTTACGAGCAGTACTTC.

The chain employs TRBV7-3 and TRBJ2-5; 8 bases map to TRBD1. Trimming cost V 0 bases and J 5 bases; bases outside gene matches: 8. Per the germline V gene, CDR1 is SGHTA and CDR2 is FQGTGA. This CDR3 has 16 amino acids. CDR3 in amino acids: CASSLTGQEGFETQYF. The DNA for the CDR3 is TGTGCCAGCAGCTTAACGGGACAGGAGGGGTTTGAGACCCAGTACTTC.

This sequence joins TRBV4-1 and TRBJ1-2; 7 bases match TRBD1. Germline CDR1 reads MGHRA; CDR2 reads YSYEKL. The V and J ends lost 5 bases and 6 bases, in that order; junction bases with no gene match: 6. This CDR3 comprises 13 residues. The CDR3 DNA sequence: TGCGCCAGCAGCGCTCGGACAGGAGATGGCTACACCTTC. Its protein product is CASSARTGDGYTF.

The V gene is TRBV28, the J gene TRBJ1-3, with D unresolved. Germline assignment: CDR1 MDHEN and CDR2 SYDVKM. CDR3 length: 16 amino acids. V dropped 1 base and J dropped 4 bases, with 14 bases sitting between them. CDR3 residues: CASSLFRAKMGNTIYF. The CDR3 coding sequence is TGTGCCAGCAGTTTATTTCGGGCCAAGATGGGAAACACCATATATTTT.

V gene TRBV24-1 combines with J gene TRBJ2-3; D is ambiguous. This CDR3 contains 14 residues. Trimming took 2 bases from V and 3 from J, leaving 8 bases between them. Germline V CDR1 and CDR2: KGHDR, SFDVKD. CDR3 protein: CATSDSLGTDTQYF. The CDR3 DNA follows: TGTGCCACCAGTGATTCTCTGGGGACAGATACGCAGTATTTT.

V gene TRBV7-3 combines with J gene TRBJ2-5; D uncertain. Germline values: CDR1 SGHTA, CDR2 FQGTGA. V was pared by 4 bases and J by 1 base, with 34 bases between. This CDR3 has 22 amino acids. The CDR3 DNA reads TGTGCCAGCAGCTACCATTCCCTGTCGGTAGCCCCGAGACAAACACTCCAAGAGACCCAGTACTTC. This encodes CASSYHSLSVAPRQTLQETQYF.

This chain joins TRBV7-2 and TRBJ1-1, with D possibly TRBD1 on 5 matching bases. Germline lookup yields CDR1 SGHTA and CDR2 FQGNSA. This CDR3 comprises 14 residues. Trimming pared 3 bases from V and 4 bases from J, leaving 12 bases between. CDR3 residues: CASSFRVAGTEAFF. CDR3 coding DNA: TGTGCCAGCAGCTTCAGGGTCGCCGGCACTGAAGCTTTCTTT.

The CDR3 spells CASSPHRGQDTEAFF. The CDR3 nucleotides read TGTGCCAGCAGTCCCCACAGGGGGCAGGACACTGAAGCTTTCTTT. The V gene is TRBV6-2 or TRBV6-3, the J gene TRBJ1-1, with 9 bases lining up with TRBD1. V was pared by 5 bases and J by 3 bases, with 7 bases of the junction left unmatched. From germline, CDR1 is MNHEY and CDR2 SVGEGT. The CDR3 extends over 15 amino acids.

This clone has only one observation. The rearrangement links TRBV4-2 to TRBJ2-2, with 9 bases fitting TRBD2. J gave up 7 bases and V 1 base, and 4 bases lay outside the gene matches. This CDR3 is 15 amino acids long. Germline CDR1 is LGHNA and CDR2 is YNFKEQ. In nucleotides, the CDR3 is TGTGCCAGCAGCCAAGTTCTAGCGGGGATCGGGGAGCTGTTTTTT. This sequence encodes CASSQVLAGIGELFF.

The rearrangement uses TRBV5-1 and TRBJ2-7, with 7 bases matching TRBD2. CDR3 size: 14 residues. The germline gives CDR1 SGHRS, CDR2 YFSETQ. After removal of 2 bases from V and 4 bases from J, the junction contained 6 bases not matched to a gene. The CDR3 spells CASSFGGFGYEQYF. The CDR3 nucleotides are TGCGCCAGCAGCTTCGGGGGGTTCGGGTACGAGCAGTACTTC.

The J gene is TRBJ1-1, the V gene TRBV18; TRBD1 matches at 8 bases. This CDR3 contains 16 residues. Germline loops: CDR1 KGHSH, CDR2 LQKENI. Here the CDR3 reads CVAKSDRGVRGTEAFF. CDR3 bases: TGTGTCGCCAAGTCCGACAGGGGCGTGCGGGGCACTGAAGCTTTCTTT.

The J gene is TRBJ2-7, the V gene TRBV27; 9 bases agree with TRBD2. The CDR3 length is 16 residues. Trimming removed 7 bases from V and 6 bases from J; junction bases left unmatched: 16. The germline V gene encodes CDR1 MNHEY and CDR2 SMNVEV (reference sequence). DNA for the CDR3: TGTGCCAGCAACACCCCCGAGCGGGGGGCCGGTTGCGAGCAGTACTTC. Translated: CASNTPERGAGCEQYF.

The gene calls are TRBV6-1 and TRBJ1-5, with unresolved D. This CDR3 is 13 amino acids long. CDR1 MNHNS and CDR2 SASEGT come from the germline V gene. With 7 bases removed from V and 5 bases from J, the gap between germline ends came to 12 bases. CDR3 sequence: CASNPESYQPQHF. CDR3 nucleotide sequence: TGTGCCAGCAACCCTGAGAGCTATCAGCCCCAGCATTTT.

The chain has TRBV7-2 and TRBJ2-5; D is ambiguous. CDR3 length equals 14 residues. Between the trimmed V and J ends, which lost 1 base and 3 bases, there was a span of 9 bases. Germline CDR1 reads SGHTA; CDR2 reads FQGNSA. The CDR3 DNA sequence: TGTGCCAGCAGCTTAGTGGTGGGCGAAGAGACCCAGTACTTC. It specifies CASSLVVGEETQYF.

V and J are TRBV7-2 and TRBJ1-5, with a possible D match to TRBD1 (5 bases). Trimming stripped 5 bases from V and 3 bases from J, with 11 bases between. In germline, CDR1 is SGHTA, CDR2 FQGNSA. The CDR3 is 14 amino acids. This CDR3 is CASSLGTFNQPQHF. CDR3 DNA: TGTGCCAGCAGCCTCGGGACCTTCAATCAGCCCCAGCATTTT.

The chain employs TRBV19 and TRBJ1-4; 9 bases line up with TRBD1. V lost 5 bases to trimming and J lost 7 bases; unmatched junction nucleotides: 8. Germline V CDR1 and CDR2: LNHDA, SQIVND (reference sequence). The length of the CDR3 is 15 residues. The CDR3 protein is CASSPWTGAREKLFF. As DNA, the CDR3 is TGTGCCAGTAGTCCCTGGACAGGGGCACGTGAAAAACTGTTTTTT. The whole variable domain, remainder taken from reference TRBV19 and TRBJ1-4, is DGGITQSPKYLFRKEGQNVTLSCEQNLNHDAMYWYRQDPGQGLRLIYYSQIVNDFQKGDIAEGYSVSREKKESFPLTVTSAQKNPTAFYLCASSPWTGAREKLFFGSGTQLSVL.

The chain uses TRBV27 and TRBJ2-2, with 8 bases identical to TRBD2. CDR3 size: 15 residues. V lost 7 bases and J lost 5; bases outside the gene matches: 9. Germline CDR1 is MNHEY and CDR2 is SMNVEV (reference sequence). The CDR3 region has the DNA TGTGCCAGCAATCCGGGACTAGGTAAAACCGGGGAGCTGTTTTTT. It is translated as CASNPGLGKTGELFF.